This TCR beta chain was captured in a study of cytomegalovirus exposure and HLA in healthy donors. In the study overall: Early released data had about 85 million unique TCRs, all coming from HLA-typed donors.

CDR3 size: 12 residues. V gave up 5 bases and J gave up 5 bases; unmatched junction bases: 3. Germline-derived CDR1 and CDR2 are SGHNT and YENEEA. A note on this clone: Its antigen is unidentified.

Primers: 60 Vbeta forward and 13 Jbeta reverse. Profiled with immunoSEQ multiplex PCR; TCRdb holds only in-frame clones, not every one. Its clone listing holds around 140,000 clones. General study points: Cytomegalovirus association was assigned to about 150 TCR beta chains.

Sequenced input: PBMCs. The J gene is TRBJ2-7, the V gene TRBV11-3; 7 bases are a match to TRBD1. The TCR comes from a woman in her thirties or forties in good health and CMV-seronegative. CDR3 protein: CASSPGGHEQYF. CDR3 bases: TGTGCCAGCAGCCCAGGGGGTCACGAGCAGTACTTC.